Listed below are T cell receptor beta chains from one sample, sequenced in a study of CD8+ T cells in alopecia areata. The protocol was immunoSEQ multiplex PCR, while the TCRdb copy is restricted to in-frame clones and leaves out a portion. Here the sample spans around 270,000 clones, roughly 60% being singletons. The starting material was CD4+ T cells sorted from blood, obtained at week 24, from a patient treated with tofacitinib. Source of these receptors: a human donor with alopecia areata. The CDR3 runs from the conserved cysteine through the conserved F or W. Each record gives: D gene, J gene, clone size, V gene, CDR3 DNA, CDR3 protein. D genes are given only for firm matches. The size field is filled for only some rows; it gives once, few, many or a size class.

D: NA
J: TRBJ1-2
size: NA
V: TRBV30
DNA: TGTGCCTGGAGTATGCGTGGTGGCTACACCTTC
CDR3: CAWSMRGGYTF

D: TRBD2
J: TRBJ2-3
size: once
V: TRBV7-8
DNA: TGTGCCAGCAGCTTTCGGGAGGGAACAGATACGCAGTATTTT
CDR3: CASSFREGTDTQYF

D: NA
J: TRBJ1-5
size: NA
V: TRBV28
DNA: TGTGCCAGCAGTCCACACTCCGGGAGCAATCAGCCCCAGCATTTT
CDR3: CASSPHSGSNQPQHF

D: NA
J: TRBJ1-2
size: NA
V: TRBV18
DNA: TGTGCCAGCTCACCCGCGGCAGGAGACTATGGCTACACCTTC
CDR3: CASSPAAGDYGYTF

D: NA
J: TRBJ2-3
size: few
V: TRBV2
DNA: TGTGCCAGCCCGGGGGCCAGAGATACGCAGTATTTT
CDR3: CASPGARDTQYF

D: NA
J: TRBJ2-7
size: NA
V: TRBV25-1
DNA: TGTGCCAGCACTGCGGGGCCCTACGAGCAGTACTTC
CDR3: CASTAGPYEQYF

D: NA
J: TRBJ1-3
size: NA
V: TRBV5-1
DNA: TGCGCCAGCAGCCCGGGGGAACCTGGAAACACCATATATTTT
CDR3: CASSPGEPGNTIYF

D: NA
J: TRBJ2-1
size: NA
V: TRBV4-1
DNA: TGCGCCAGCAGCCAAGAGGAGACCGACAGCTCCTACAATGAGCAGTTCTTC
CDR3: CASSQEETDSSYNEQFF

D: NA
J: TRBJ1-1
size: few
V: TRBV5-6
DNA: TGTGCCAGCAGCTTGATCGTGGGGGCCGGGACTGAAGCTTTCTTT
CDR3: CASSLIVGAGTEAFF

D: TRBD2
J: TRBJ2-1
size: few
V: TRBV27
DNA: TGTGCCAGCAGTTCATCAACTAGCGGGCGAAACAATGAGCAGTTCTTC
CDR3: CASSSSTSGRNNEQFF

D: NA
J: TRBJ1-1
size: few
V: TRBV7-9
DNA: TGTGCCAGCAGAGTAATGACTGGGAACACTGAAGCTTTCTTT
CDR3: CASRVMTGNTEAFF

D: NA
J: TRBJ2-1
size: NA
V: TRBV29-1
DNA: TGCAGCGGGATGGGGGGGCGTGAGCAGTTCTTC
CDR3: CSGMGGREQFF

D: NA
J: TRBJ1-1
size: NA
V: TRBV30
DNA: TGTGCCTGGAGTGTAATCACTAACACTGAAGCTTTCTTT
CDR3: CAWSVITNTEAFF

D: TRBD1
J: TRBJ1-2
size: NA
V: TRBV4-3
DNA: TGCGCCAGCAGCCAACCGGGACAGCCATACTATGGCTACACCTTC
CDR3: CASSQPGQPYYGYTF

D: TRBD1
J: TRBJ1-2
size: few
V: TRBV23-1
DNA: TGCGCCAGCAGTCCCGGGCTCGGGGACAGACCCGGCTACACCTTC
CDR3: CASSPGLGDRPGYTF

D: NA
J: TRBJ1-6
size: once
V: TRBV27
DNA: TGTGCCAGCAGTTCCCTTAAGGTGAAGGGGTCATCCTATAATTCACCCCTCCACTTT
CDR3: CASSSLKVKGSSYNSPLHF

D: TRBD1
J: TRBJ1-6
size: NA
V: TRBV27
DNA: TGTGCCAGCAGTCCTCAGGGGGGCTATAATTCACCCCTCCACTTT
CDR3: CASSPQGGYNSPLHF

D: TRBD1
J: TRBJ1-4
size: NA
V: TRBV2
DNA: TGTGCCAGCACTTCAGGGACAGGTTTTAGTAAAAAACTGTTTTTT
CDR3: CASTSGTGFSKKLFF

D: TRBD1
J: TRBJ2-1
size: NA
V: TRBV5-1
DNA: TGCGCCAGCAGCCGGGACAGTTTAGCCTACAATGAGCAGTTCTTC
CDR3: CASSRDSLAYNEQFF

D: TRBD1
J: TRBJ1-2
size: NA
V: TRBV7-9
DNA: TGTGCCAGCAGCCAGGGGGGCACTAACTATGGCTACACCTTC
CDR3: CASSQGGTNYGYTF

D: NA
J: TRBJ2-5
size: NA
V: TRBV28
DNA: TGTGCCAGCAGCGACCGGGACCTCCGAGAGACCCAGTACTTC
CDR3: CASSDRDLRETQYF

D: NA
J: TRBJ2-1
size: NA
V: TRBV7-9
DNA: TGTGCCAGCAGCTTAGAAAGAAGTGAGCAGTTCTTC
CDR3: CASSLERSEQFF

D: NA
J: TRBJ2-7
size: once
V: TRBV28
DNA: TGTGCCAGCACCGGGTGGGAGAAGGAGAGGCACGAGCAGTACTTC
CDR3: CASTGWEKERHEQYF